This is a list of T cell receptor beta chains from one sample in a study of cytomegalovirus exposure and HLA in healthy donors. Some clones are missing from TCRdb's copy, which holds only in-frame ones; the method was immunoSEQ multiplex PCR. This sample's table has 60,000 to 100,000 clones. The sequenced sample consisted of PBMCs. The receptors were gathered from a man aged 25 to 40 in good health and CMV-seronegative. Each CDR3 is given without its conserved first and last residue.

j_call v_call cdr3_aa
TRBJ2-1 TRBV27 ASSLMQGRSYNEQF
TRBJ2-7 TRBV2 AIRLAGVEQY
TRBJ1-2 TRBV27 ASSFYGRGFYGYT
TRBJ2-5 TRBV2 ASSPRATRETQY
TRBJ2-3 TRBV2 ASRAGVGTDTQY
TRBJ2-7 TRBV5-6 ASSWDGTSRYEQY
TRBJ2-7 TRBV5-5 ASSRVGVSYEQY
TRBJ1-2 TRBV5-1 ASSIGGAEGNYGYT
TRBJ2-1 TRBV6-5 ASSLGTGNYNEQF
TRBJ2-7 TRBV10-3 AISEIPGQGKEGLSYEQY
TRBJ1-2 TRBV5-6 ASSTDRTYGYT
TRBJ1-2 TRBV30 AWSSPVRRGYT
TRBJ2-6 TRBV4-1 ASSRGTGSSGANVLT
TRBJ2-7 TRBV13 ASSLGGTGIYEQY
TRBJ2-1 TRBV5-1 ASSLDPGQGYNEQF
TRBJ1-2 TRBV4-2 ASSQGQGYGYT
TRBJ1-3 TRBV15 ATSRTGGSGNTIY
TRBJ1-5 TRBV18 ASSGTFSNQPQH
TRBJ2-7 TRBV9 ASSVGLEIHEQY
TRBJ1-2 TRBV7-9 ASSPWHYGYT
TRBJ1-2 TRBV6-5 ASSGGTDIYGYT
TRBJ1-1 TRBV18 ASSPPNPETTYTEAF
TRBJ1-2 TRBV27 ASSEYPNRDGYT
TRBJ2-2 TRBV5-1 ASSLVGGDTGELF
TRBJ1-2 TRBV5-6 ASRNQDRTLYGYT
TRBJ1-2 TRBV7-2 ASSLAYRGLDYGYT
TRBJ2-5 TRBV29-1 SVEMGGEETQY
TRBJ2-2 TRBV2 ASSGTSRFTGELF
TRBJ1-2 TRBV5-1 ASSLVQGNYGYT
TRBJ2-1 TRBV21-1 AKSGSSYNEQF
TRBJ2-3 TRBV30 AGSVAGSQTDTQY
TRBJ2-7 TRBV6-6 ASADKGQASYEQY